These T cell receptor beta chains were read from a single sample in a study of shared clonotypes between healthy human individuals. Sequencing was performed with immunoSEQ multiplex PCR; in TCRdb, only in-frame clones are kept and a portion is missing. The table records 2 million to 2.5 million clones, under 95% of them present only once. Sequencing was done on a sample of naive CD4+ T cells from PBMCs. These receptors were taken from a man aged 18-30 years in good health. Some clones in this sample may be carry-over from other donors' samples. CDR3s include the opening cysteine and the closing phenylalanine or tryptophan. Fields, in order: V gene, D gene, clone size, J gene, CDR3 length, CDR3 DNA, CDR3 protein. A D gene is named only where the DNA matches it firmly. A row's size may be missing; if present it is once, few, many or a size class.

>TRBV6-6|-|-|TRBJ1-2|16
TGTGCCAGCAGTAACCCCCGGGGAGGAAACATCTATGGCTACACCTTC
CASSNPRGGNIYGYTF
>TRBV27|-|-|TRBJ2-2|14
TGTGCCAGCAGTTTAGGCAGGGTCTCCGGGGAGCTGTTTTTT
CASSLGRVSGELFF
>TRBV7-2|-|-|TRBJ2-2|16
TGTGCCAGCAGCCGAACTAGCAGCGCGAACACCGGGGAGCTGTTTTTT
CASSRTSSANTGELFF
>TRBV29-1|TRBD2|-|TRBJ2-7|14
TGCAGCGTTTTCGAAGGGGGACTAGCGGGTGAGCAGTACTTC
CSVFEGGLAGEQYF
>TRBV6-6|TRBD2|-|TRBJ2-1|15
TGTGCCAGCAGGACTCCCCGGACTAGCGGGAATGAGCAGTTCTTC
CASRTPRTSGNEQFF
>TRBV11-2|TRBD2|-|TRBJ2-7|16
TGTGCCAGCTCCCCGTCGGGGGTAGCGGGAGCATACGAGCAGTACTTC
CASSPSGVAGAYEQYF
>TRBV28|TRBD1|-|TRBJ1-2|14
TGTGCCAGCAGGCCGGGGACAGGGGTCCGAGGCTACACCTTC
CASRPGTGVRGYTF
>TRBV28|-|once|TRBJ1-4|13
TGTGCCAGCAGACATCGTGTTGCTGAAAAACTGTTTTTT
CASRHRVAEKLFF
>TRBV4-2|TRBD1|-|TRBJ1-3|17
TGTGCCAGCAGCCGATCGGGACAGTCGGCCTCTGGAAACACCATATATTTT
CASSRSGQSASGNTIYF
>TRBV5-1|TRBD1|-|TRBJ2-2|15
TGCGCCAGCAGCCCCGACAGGGGGTGGACCGGGGAGCTGTTTTTT
CASSPDRGWTGELFF
>TRBV5-1|TRBD2|-|TRBJ2-3|16
TGCGCCAGCTGTGAACGACCGGGGGGTGGAACAGATACGCAGTATTTT
CASCERPGGGTDTQYF
>TRBV2|TRBD1|-|TRBJ2-3|16
TGTGCCAGCAGTGGGGGGGACAGGGGTCGAACAGATACGCAGTATTTT
CASSGGDRGRTDTQYF
>TRBV7-2|-|-|TRBJ1-3|13
TGTGCCAGCAGCCCACTAAACAGCAACACCATATATTTT
CASSPLNSNTIYF
>TRBV4-1|-|-|TRBJ2-2|15
TGCGCCAGCAGCCAAGTGGACAGGAACACCGGGGAGCTGTTTTTT
CASSQVDRNTGELFF
>TRBV28|-|-|TRBJ2-3|14
TGTGCCAGCGATTGGCAGGGAGCCCCAGATACGCAGTATTTT
CASDWQGAPDTQYF
>TRBV7-9|-|-|TRBJ2-3|15
TGTGCCAGCAGCTTAAAGCGGACTAGCACAGATACGCAGTATTTT
CASSLKRTSTDTQYF
>TRBV4-2|TRBD1|-|TRBJ2-1|17
TGTGCCAGCAGCTCAAAGGGAGTGTCAGGGGGTATTCTTGAGCAGTTCTTC
CASSSKGVSGGILEQFF
>TRBV27|TRBD1|-|TRBJ1-5|16
TGTGCCAGCAGTTCTCTTAGACAGGGAAGAAATCAGCCCCAGCATTTT
CASSSLRQGRNQPQHF
>TRBV27|-|-|TRBJ2-1|16
TGTGCCAGCAGAGCGAGAGGAACCTCAAACTACAATGAGCAGTTCTTC
CASRARGTSNYNEQFF
>TRBV9|TRBD1|-|TRBJ2-3|17
TGTGCCAGCAGCGCGGCACTGGGGACAGCTAGCACAGATACGCAGTATTTT
CASSAALGTASTDTQYF
>TRBV6-5|TRBD1|-|TRBJ1-2|11
TGTGCCACTATGCAGGGGGCTGGCTACACCTTC
CATMQGAGYTF
>TRBV6-1|-|-|TRBJ2-7|15
TGTGCCAGCAGGTTCTTTCGGGACATTGGAGGTGAGCAGTACTTC
CASRFFRDIGGEQYF
>TRBV5-1|-|once|TRBJ2-3|16
TGCGCCAGCAGCTTCCGGGACACCCTATGGACAGATACGCAGTATTTT
CASSFRDTLWTDTQYF
>TRBV6-6|TRBD2|-|TRBJ2-1|15
TGTGCCAGCAGTCCACTAGCGGCCTCCTACAATGAGCAGTTCTTC
CASSPLAASYNEQFF
>TRBV28|TRBD1|once|TRBJ2-2|14
TGTGCCAGCAGTCACTCGACAGGGGACGGGGAGCTGTTTTTT
CASSHSTGDGELFF
>TRBV11-2|TRBD2|-|TRBJ2-7|17
TGTGCCAGCAGCTTCAGGCAGAGACTAGCGGGAGAGAACGAGCAGTACTTC
CASSFRQRLAGENEQYF
>TRBV7-9|TRBD1|-|TRBJ1-1|16
TGTGCCAGCAGCCTCGGGACAGAGTGGGTCAACACTGAAGCTTTCTTT
CASSLGTEWVNTEAFF
>TRBV30|TRBD1|-|TRBJ2-6|17
TGTGCCTGGAGAGGCAGGGGGATTAGCTCTGGGGCCAACGTCCTGACTTTC
CAWRGRGISSGANVLTF
>TRBV28|TRBD1|-|TRBJ1-5|14
TGTGCCAGCAGTTTCGACAGGGGGCAAGGGACCCAGCATTTT
CASSFDRGQGTQHF
>TRBV7-3|-|-|TRBJ2-1|14
TGTGCCAGCAGCTTAGGGGCGGCCTACAATGAGCAGTTCTTC
CASSLGAAYNEQFF
>TRBV6-6|-|-|TRBJ1-5|12
TGTGCCAGCAGAGCGAGCAATCAGCCCCAGCATTTT
CASRASNQPQHF
>TRBV28|-|once|TRBJ2-7|13
TGTGCCAGCAGCGGAGAAATATTCCTCGAGCAGTACTTC
CASSGEIFLEQYF
>TRBV30|-|few|TRBJ1-1|11
TGTGCCTGGAGTGTAGTGGCAGGAGCTTTCTTT
CAWSVVAGAFF
>TRBV2|TRBD1|-|TRBJ1-4|13
TGTGCCAGCAGGGGGACAGGGAACGAAAAACTGTTTTTT
CASRGTGNEKLFF
>TRBV28|TRBD1|-|TRBJ2-7|15
TGTGCCAGCAGTTTCCCCGGGACAGGGTCCTACGAGCAGTACTTC
CASSFPGTGSYEQYF
>TRBV7-2|TRBD2|once|TRBJ2-1|15
TGTGCCAGCAGCTTAATGTTAATGAGCGGGAGTGAGCAGTTCTTC
CASSLMLMSGSEQFF
>TRBV7-6|-|-|TRBJ2-3|16
TGTGCCAGCAGCCCCCCCGGGGGCAGTATTCCAGATACGCAGTATTTT
CASSPPGGSIPDTQYF